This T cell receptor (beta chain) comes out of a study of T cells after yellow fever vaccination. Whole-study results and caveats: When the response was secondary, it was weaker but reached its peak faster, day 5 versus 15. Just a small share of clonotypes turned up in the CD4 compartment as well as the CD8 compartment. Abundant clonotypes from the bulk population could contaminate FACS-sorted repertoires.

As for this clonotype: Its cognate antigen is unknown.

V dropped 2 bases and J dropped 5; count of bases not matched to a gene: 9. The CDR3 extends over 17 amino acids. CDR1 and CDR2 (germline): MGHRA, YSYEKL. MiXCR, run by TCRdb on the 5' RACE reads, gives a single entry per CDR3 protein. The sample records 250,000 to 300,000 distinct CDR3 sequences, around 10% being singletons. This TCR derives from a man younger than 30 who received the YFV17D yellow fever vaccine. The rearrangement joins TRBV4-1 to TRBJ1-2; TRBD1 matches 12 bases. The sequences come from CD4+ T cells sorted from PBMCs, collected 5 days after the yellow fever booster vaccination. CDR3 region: CASSQPGQGAKGYGYTF. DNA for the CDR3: TGCGCCAGCAGCCAACCGGGACAGGGGGCGAAGGGGTATGGCTACACCTTC.